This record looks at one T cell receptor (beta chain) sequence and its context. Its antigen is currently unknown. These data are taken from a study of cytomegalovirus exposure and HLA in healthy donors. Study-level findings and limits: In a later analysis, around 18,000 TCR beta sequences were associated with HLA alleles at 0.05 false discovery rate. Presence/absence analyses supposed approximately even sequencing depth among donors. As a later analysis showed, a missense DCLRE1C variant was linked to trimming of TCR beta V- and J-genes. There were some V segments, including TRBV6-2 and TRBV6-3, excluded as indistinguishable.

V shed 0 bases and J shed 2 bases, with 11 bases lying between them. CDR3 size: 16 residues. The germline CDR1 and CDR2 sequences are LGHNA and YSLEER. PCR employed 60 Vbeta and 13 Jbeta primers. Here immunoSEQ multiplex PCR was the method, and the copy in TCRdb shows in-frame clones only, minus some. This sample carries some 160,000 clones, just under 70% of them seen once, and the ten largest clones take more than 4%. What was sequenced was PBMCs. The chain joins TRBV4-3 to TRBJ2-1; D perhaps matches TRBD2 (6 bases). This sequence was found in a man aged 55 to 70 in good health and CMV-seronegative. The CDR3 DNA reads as TGCGCCAGCAGCCAAGAATGGGGGAGGACCTACAATGAGCAGTTCTTC. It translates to CASSQEWGRTYNEQFF.